This T cell receptor beta chain was captured in a study of human T cells and chemical hapten exposure. Findings of the study overall: Significantly more large CDR3 similarity clusters were formed by expanded TCRs than by controls.

Time point reported: patch test 3, about 24 weeks after DPC sensitization. Treatment given: therapeutic diphenylcyclopropenone sensitization with weekly scalp DPC. The J segment lost 4 bases and the V segment lost 6 bases, leaving 6 bases of the junction unmatched. The CDR3 contains 13 residues. Germline V gene lookup returns CDR1 SQVTM and CDR2 ANQGSEA. What the library attached to individual cDNA molecules were unique molecular identifiers. In the authors' methods: There were a median of roughly 100,000 TCRs per sample, with a range from roughly 20,000 to 690,600. One entry per CDR3 protein results from TCRdb running MiXCR on the RACE reads. V and J calls and clone size were set by TCRdb, not the authors. The sample contains about 89,000 distinct CDR3 sequences, approximately 12% of which appear only once. This clonotype occurred a few times. Antigen unknown.

This receptor was taken from a woman in her fifties or sixties with alopecia areata. Some clones in this sample may be carry-over from other donors' samples. V usage is TRBV29-1 and J usage is TRBJ2-3; TRBD1 aligns across 8 bases. This specimen consisted of whole blood, obtained in connection with sensitization to the hapten diphenylcyclopropenone (DPC). The CDR3 sequence is CSVADRAADTQYF. The CDR3 nucleotides are TGCAGCGTCGCGGACAGGGCGGCAGATACGCAGTATTTT.